Detailed here is one T cell receptor beta chain. What antigen it recognizes has not been identified. Base qualities are not provided; no much larger clone lies one nucleotide away. This sample was taken from a study of cytomegalovirus exposure and HLA in healthy donors (TCRdb year 2017). A note on the overall study: An earlier analysis of about 530 of the donors reported 276 Gb of sequence data and 117 million unique TCR beta sequences obtained from about 170 million T cells. The aim of the study was to test whether cataloging public T cell receptors could identify signatures of past pathogen exposure. The T cell repertoires of roughly 660 subjects were profiled by immunosequencing and related to cytomegalovirus serostatus. HLA typing covered class I and class II loci at four-digit resolution. The later analysis used no new phenotypic data to find candidate immune exposures, relying instead on TCR beta sequences and their occurrence across donors. Every repertoire in the discovery cohort had been generated on one and the same sequencing platform. Genome-wide SNP genotypes for about three fifths of the roughly 700 donors were used in a later genetic analysis, which treated that subset as a discovery cohort. A few DR-DQ haplotypes were handled as single units for association and clustering because linkage in the cohort was strong. Roughly 300 gigabases of sequencing data and 70 million to 95 million unique TCR sequences made up an early release that covered nearly 650 HLA-typed donors. In a later analysis, previously published TCR beta repertoires from 670 or so donors were re-analyzed and high-resolution HLA genotyping was added so that TCR occurrence patterns could be studied. A separate validation cohort of approximately 130 different subjects was used in addition to the approximately 670-subject first cohort. Typing coverage differed by locus: A, B, C, DRB1 and DQB1 were typed in roughly 620-630 donors, DQA1 in roughly 500, DPA1 in around 580, and DPB1 in around 490. Across 300 to 400 genotyped donors of the cohort, an average of roughly 250,000 unique TCR beta nucleotide sequences per donor were sequenced, and 15% to 20% of those sequences were non-productive. Among the roughly 390 genotyped donors, more than 70% belonged to the genetic ancestry cluster associated with self-reported Caucasian donors. To predict cytomegalovirus infection status, the study combined high-throughput TCR immunosequencing, statistical association of individual TCRs with disease status, and machine learning. In an earlier analysis of roughly 580 of the donors, high-throughput TCR beta sequencing was used to judge whether each TCR beta V gene segment behaved as functional or pseudogenic. Alongside the repertoire data, information on donor age, sex, ethnicity and CMV serostatus was compiled. The full study reports these points: A group of highly shared sequence variants was considered likely to be a technical artifact of the sequencing pipeline. Because HLA typing was unavailable for some donors at each locus, only the typed subset was used in association tests. Fewer than 20 rarely observed V segments, including chromosome 9 orphons, were excluded from the earlier analysis of almost 600 of the donors because counts were too low. For the cohort, immune exposure information was limited to CMV serostatus. The 87-base-pair reads could not distinguish some IMGT-functional V segments, including TRBV6-2 and TRBV6-3, so those segments were excluded. In a later analysis, HLA-associated TCR beta chains showed more clonal expansion and lower generation probabilities than non-associated chains that were equally common. A later genetic analysis reported fewer N-insertions in productive TCRs among donors in an Asian-associated ancestry cluster than the roughly 720-donor mean. Linkage disequilibrium might explain the correlated functional status among segregating V segments, but an unknown experimental factor could not be ruled out. A few of the identified cytomegalovirus-associated TCR beta chains were confirmed in vitro to be specific for cytomegalovirus antigens. A total of 150 or so TCR beta chains were listed by the study as associated with cytomegalovirus. When HLA alleles, especially DR and DQ, strongly co-occurred, TCR associations were difficult to assign to individual alleles. A further reported finding was that TCR beta sequences accurately predicted the HLA-A and HLA-B alleles for most subjects in the first cohort. Only TCR beta chains were sequenced in this cohort, and the absence of alpha or paired-chain data limited detectable features. Across donors, most TCR sequences were observed very rarely, whereas some public TCRs were present in many individuals. Presence/absence analyses assumed roughly uniform sequencing depth across donors, an assumption that may not hold. Broadly in line with IMGT annotations, most TCR beta V segments showed up in productive rearrangements about 87% or about 30% of the time in an earlier analysis of a few hundred of the donors. In both the original and validation cohorts, the classifier was reported to diagnose cytomegalovirus status with high specificity and sensitivity. According to a later analysis, most CMV-associated TCR beta chains appeared to be HLA-restricted, and the HLA associations seemed to be driven largely by CMV exposure. A later analysis found that TCR association rates varied across HLA loci, with DRB1 alleles showing the most associated TCRs and HLA-C alleles the fewest. In a later analysis, more than 15,000 TCR beta sequences were associated with specific HLA alleles at a false discovery rate of 0.05. The authors suggested that the approach could potentially be extended to other disease states and immunological phenotypes. Several of the top co-occurrence clusters appeared to be linked to parvovirus B19, influenza, CMV and Epstein-Barr virus, according to a later analysis. A later genetic analysis associated a missense DCLRE1C variant with V-gene and J-gene trimming of TCR beta chains, and an independent cohort replicated the association.

In total, about 650 healthy bone marrow donors made up the cohort. At the time of sampling, every cohort member was nominally healthy, though immune exposures that went unrecorded were likely present. The donor tested CMV seropositive and was one of the 289 seropositive cohort members. A peripheral blood sample was provided by each donor, and peripheral blood mononuclear cells were used for TCR beta sequencing. The Qiagen DNeasy Blood Extraction Kit was used to extract genomic DNA from the blood cell samples. Including cysteine and phenylalanine, the CDR3 has 16 amino acids. The only DNA kept is the CDR3, 48 bases in frame from the first base. CDR1 SGHTA and CDR2 FQGNSA were looked up in the germline V gene. V loses 8 bases at its end and J loses 0 bases; junction bases beyond the gene matches: 8. To prepare the library, the immunoSEQ multiplex PCR assay was applied. The multiplex PCR relied on a mix of 60 forward primers for TCR Vbeta segments and 13 reverse primers for TCR Jbeta segments. Amplification of the CDR3 region of rearranged TCR beta genes was performed with a multiplex PCR assay on genomic DNA. The Illumina HiSeq System was used to sequence the amplified TCR beta libraries as 87-base-pair reads. The original methods were these. Across the 670 or so repertoires, a later analysis counted approximately 83 million unique TCR beta chains, 9.5 million to 12 million of which were shared by at least two donors. A nearest-neighbor algorithm error-corrected the raw reads and collapsed the reads into unique sequences, merging closely related sequences to remove PCR and sequencing errors. V, D and J gene segments were assigned by aligning CDR3 sequences to IMGT reference sequences. For a sequence to be retained, a match of at least six nucleotides to both a V gene segment and a J gene segment was required. Rearrangements were called productive when the CDR3 lacked stop codons and stayed in frame with V and J; all others were non-productive. Following IMGT convention, CDR3 was defined as the stretch from the second conserved V-encoded cysteine to the conserved J-encoded phenylalanine. The earlier analysis of around 640 of the donors excluded sequences that lacked an unambiguous match to a single V gene segment. An earlier analysis of several hundred of the donors called V segments functional above 56.7% productive rearrangements and segregating when the between-donor standard deviation exceeded 5%. To diagnose cytomegalovirus status from the catalog of TCR beta chain sequences, a statistical classification framework was built. A later analysis assigned V and J genes by comparing TCR nucleotide sequences with IMGT/GENE-DB human TR gene sequences. Using the TCRdist pipeline, a later analysis assigned CDR3 sequences along with most-parsimonious VDJ recombination scenarios. In a later analysis, each TCR beta chain was defined by its CDR3 amino acid sequence together with its V-gene family, and reads without a unique V-gene family were excluded. To address suspected cross-contamination and a sequencing artifact, a later analysis removed under 600 highly shared, low-generation-probability nucleotide sequences. A later analysis calculated a clonal expansion index for each public chain from normalized within-repertoire ranks of inferred template counts. In a later analysis, generation probabilities were computed using a VDJ recombination model fitted to out-of-frame rearrangements, and the results were checked against IGoR. In a later analysis, hypergeometric tests were used to score TCR-TCR, TCR-HLA and TCR-CMV co-occurrence, with a repertoire-size bias correction applied to TCR pairs. False discovery rates were estimated in a later analysis by permuting HLA or CMV assignments 20 times. A later analysis grouped co-occurring TCRs with DBSCAN, adding TCRdist sequence similarity when clustering within HLA-allele-positive subsets. Co-occurrence clustering excluded repertoires with fewer than 30,000 or more than 120,000 public chains, plus five with anomalous nucleotide sharing. TCRdb provides this immuneACCESS table in a form limited to in-frame rearrangements. Some clones are lacking; in checked studies, under half of them reflect an unresolved V gene, and why the rest are absent is not known. That table furnishes V, J and clone size, whereas the DNA furnished D and trimming. The sample table contains about 140,000 clones; only one count was recorded for about 78% of them. The ten biggest clones cover nearly 7% of the sample.

The sequenced sample consisted of PBMCs. The sequence came from a man aged 35 to 55 in good health and CMV-seropositive. The rearrangement joined TRBV7-2 to TRBJ1-4; the junction holds 8 bases that match TRBD1. The CDR3 loop reads CASRPGQGPTNEKLFF. The nucleotides read TGTGCCAGCCGGCCAGGACAGGGACCAACTAATGAAAAACTGTTTTTT. With the rest looked up from the reference TRBV7-2 and TRBJ1-4 genes rather than sequenced, the full variable domain is GAGVSQSPSNKVTEKGKDVELRCDPISGHTALYWYRQSLGQGLEFLIYFQGNSAPDKSGLPSDRFSAERTGGSVSTLTIQRTQQEDSAVYLCASRPGQGPTNEKLFFGSGTQLSVL.